The 22 T cell receptor beta chains below come from one sample, sequenced in a study of blood T cell repertoires in COVID-19. TCRdb keeps only in-frame clones here, not all; method: immunoSEQ multiplex PCR. The table lists approximately 300,000 clones, roughly 85% of them singletons. The sample taken for sequencing was PBMCs or T cells enriched from blood (not recorded which). These receptors all come from a woman in her thirties who had recovered from COVID-19.

The chain recombines TRBV4-1 with TRBJ2-7; possibly TRBD2 for D (5 bases). The CDR3 is 12 amino acids. Trimming took off 2 bases at V and 6 bases at J, with 8 bases between the two ends. Germline loops: CDR1 MGHRA, CDR2 YSYEKL. The CDR3 sequence is CASSQKGSEQYF. The CDR3 DNA is TGCGCCAGCAGCCAAAAAGGGAGCGAGCAGTACTTC.

CDR3 sequence reads: CASSERGHEQYF. The CDR3 DNA is TGTGCCAGCAGCGAAAGGGGCCACGAGCAGTACTTC. The gene calls are TRBV7-9 and TRBJ2-7; D possibly corresponds to TRBD1 (5 bases). CDR1 and CDR2 from the germline V gene are SEHNR and FQNEAQ (reference sequence). V was pared by 5 bases and J by 5 bases, with 10 bases between. This CDR3 has 12 amino acids.

This clone was counted once. This rearrangement joins TRBV28 to TRBJ2-3, with D maybe TRBD2 (5 bases). CDR3 length: 16 residues. Between the trimmed V and J ends, which lost 4 bases and 6 bases, there was a span of 20 bases. The germline gives CDR1 MDHEN, CDR2 SYDVKM. In DNA form, the CDR3 reads TGTGCCAGCAGTTATAGGGAGAAGGGTATGGTGGATACGCAGTATTTT. This codes for CASSYREKGMVDTQYF.

A few counts support this clone. The chain links TRBV20-1 to TRBJ2-1; no clear D gene. Germline CDR1 DFQATT, CDR2 SNEGSKA (reference sequence). The V gene lost 5 bases and the J gene lost 7 bases, with 9 bases spanning the gap. This CDR3 region has 11 residues. Written as DNA, the CDR3 is TGCAGTGCTTTACAATTAAATGAGCAGTTCTTC. Amino acids: CSALQLNEQFF.

This rearrangement joins TRBV2 to TRBJ1-2; 7 bases are shared with TRBD1. Germline CDR1 is SNHLY and CDR2 is FYNNEI. The CDR3 loop spans 16 amino acids. The junction had 12 bases not matched to a gene; V was cut back by 8 bases and J by 0 bases. The CDR3 DNA sequence: TGTGCCAGCGCAGCGACCGGGACAGCCACTAACTATGGCTACACCTTC. Protein product: CASAATGTATNYGYTF.

In its sample, this clone was seen a few times. This rearrangement joins TRBV9 to TRBJ2-7; a weak D match, TRBD1 (5 bases). Trimming took 0 bases from V and 1 from J, leaving 11 bases between them. The germline gives CDR1 SGDLS, CDR2 YYNGEE. The CDR3 loop spans 15 amino acids. CDR3 nucleotide sequence: TGTGCCAGCAGCGTAGAGGGTACAGGATCCTACGAGCAGTACTTC. Its translation: CASSVEGTGSYEQYF.

The chain has TRBV6-6 and TRBJ1-2, with 10 bases aligning to TRBD1. Per the germline V gene, CDR1 is MNHNY and CDR2 is SVGAGI (reference sequence). Trimming removed 2 bases from V and 5 bases from J; junction bases left unmatched: 8. The CDR3 is made up of 16 amino acids. The CDR3 nucleotides are TGTGCCAGCAGTTACGTAACGACAGGGGGCCCATATGGCTACACCTTC. It encodes CASSYVTTGGPYGYTF.

The chain links TRBV18 to TRBJ2-3; D is undetermined. This CDR3 has 16 residues. Germline loops: CDR1 KGHSH, CDR2 LQKENI. Trimming took 2 bases from V and 1 from J, leaving 13 bases between them. The CDR3 DNA is TGTGCCAGCTCACCAGCCCTACTTTCGGGCACAGATACGCAGTATTTT. Encoded protein: CASSPALLSGTDTQYF.

V usage is TRBV28 and J usage is TRBJ1-1, with unresolved D. The CDR3 contains 15 residues. V lost 3 bases and J 2 bases, leaving 13 bases between the germline ends. Germline V lookup: CDR1 MDHEN, CDR2 SYDVKM. Here the CDR3 DNA reads TGTGCCAGCAGTTTTGCCCGGTCGGGTAACACTGAAGCTTTCTTT. Translated, it gives CASSFARSGNTEAFF.

Here the CDR3 DNA reads TGTGCCAGCAGTACCCGCGACCAGGGTTCCAAACTACCTCCGAACACCGGGGAGCTGTTTTTT. It yields the protein CASSTRDQGSKLPPNTGELFF. The chain uses TRBV28 and TRBJ2-2; tentatively, D is TRBD1 (5 bases). With 5 bases removed from V and 0 bases from J, the gap between germline ends came to 28 bases. CDR1 and CDR2 (germline): MDHEN, SYDVKM. The CDR3 covers 21 residues.

Details on this clone: This sample includes further DNA sequences coding for the same CDR3. V gene TRBV6-5 combines with J gene TRBJ1-1, with a possible D match to TRBD1 (6 bases). The CDR3 loop spans 13 amino acids. The germline V gene encodes CDR1 MNHEY and CDR2 SVGAGI. The ends were cut back, 0 bases at V and 5 bases at J, with 7 bases in the middle. The CDR3 is CASSYSGGTEAFF. The DNA for the CDR3 is TGTGCCAGCAGTTACTCAGGGGGTACTGAAGCTTTCTTT.

This clone was detected once. The V call is TRBV6-5, the J call TRBJ1-4; 9 bases agree with TRBD1. Trimming at V came to 2 bases and at J to 4 bases, leaving 2 bases not matched to a gene. The germline V gene has CDR1 MNHEY and CDR2 SVGAGI. The CDR3 extends over 15 amino acids. This CDR3 is CASSYGQGYNEKLFF. CDR3 nucleotide sequence: TGTGCCAGCAGTTACGGACAGGGGTATAATGAAAAACTGTTTTTT.

The gene calls are TRBV6-1 and TRBJ1-5; D might be TRBD1 (6 bases). The CDR3 runs 15 residues. Trimming stripped 1 base from V and 4 bases from J, with 11 bases between. The germline gives CDR1 MNHNS, CDR2 SASEGT. The CDR3 bases are TGTGCCAGCAGTGAAGGCGGACAGACTAATCAGCCCCAGCATTTT. It yields the protein CASSEGGQTNQPQHF.

The gene calls are TRBV7-9 and TRBJ1-1; tentatively, D is TRBD1 (6 bases). The CDR3 covers 12 residues. V lost 4 bases, J lost 8 bases, and 11 bases lay in between. Germline V gene sequence: CDR1 SEHNR, CDR2 FQNEAQ (reference sequence). The CDR3 here is CASSSWTEEAFF. The CDR3, as DNA: TGTGCCAGCAGCTCCTGGACAGAGGAAGCTTTCTTT.

V and J are TRBV24-1 and TRBJ2-5; D possibly corresponds to TRBD2 (6 bases). Trimming left V 2 bases short and J 5 bases short, with 14 bases between. CDR3 length equals 15 residues. Per germline, CDR1 KGHDR and CDR2 SFDVKD. CDR3 region: CATSDWTPGGETQYF. Written as DNA, the CDR3 is TGTGCCACCAGTGATTGGACGCCTGGGGGGGAGACCCAGTACTTC.

In this sample, this clone turned up a few times. V usage is TRBV7-9 and J usage is TRBJ1-6; perhaps TRBD1 as D (6 bases). The CDR3 spans 16 residues. Germline V gene lookup returns CDR1 SEHNR and CDR2 FQNEAQ (reference sequence). V shed 2 bases and J shed 5 bases, with 13 bases lying between them. The CDR3 coding sequence is TGTGCCAGCAGCTTAAGAGGGGGGGGGAATAATTCACCCCTCCACTTT. It is translated as CASSLRGGGNNSPLHF.

This rearrangement joins TRBV19 to TRBJ2-1; the match to TRBD1 covers 8 bases. Germline CDR1 and CDR2: LNHDA and SQIVND (reference sequence). V was clipped by 6 bases and J by 6 bases; unmatched bases: 10. The CDR3 length is 15 residues. CDR3 loop: CASSLRTGTGNEQFF. The DNA of the CDR3 is TGTGCCAGTAGCCTAAGGACAGGGACAGGCAATGAGCAGTTCTTC.

The genes are TRBV28 and TRBJ2-7; a weak D match, TRBD2 (5 bases). Germline-derived CDR1 and CDR2 are MDHEN and SYDVKM. The CDR3 consists of 14 residues. The germline V and J ends were trimmed by 6 bases and 4 bases, with 16 bases remaining between them. CDR3 sequence: CASSLASKDYEQYF. CDR3 sequence (DNA): TGTGCCAGCAGCCTAGCTAGCAAGGATTACGAGCAGTACTTC.

The V gene is TRBV5-1, the J gene TRBJ1-1, with TRBD1 as a possible D gene (6 bases). Germline lookup yields CDR1 SGHRS and CDR2 YFSETQ. The CDR3 consists of 14 residues. Trimming stripped 5 bases from V and 0 bases from J, with 11 bases between. As DNA, the CDR3 is TGCGCCAGCAGATCGGGACAATTGAACACTGAAGCTTTCTTT. It is translated as CASRSGQLNTEAFF.

The rearrangement uses TRBV28 and TRBJ1-5; 8 bases map to TRBD1. The germline gives CDR1 MDHEN, CDR2 SYDVKM. The CDR3 runs 16 residues. The junction had 4 bases not matched to a gene; V was cut back by 2 bases and J by 1 base. The CDR3, as DNA: TGTGCCAGCAGTTTAGGGACAGGTCTGAGCAATCAGCCCCAGCATTTT. This codes for CASSLGTGLSNQPQHF.

The genes are TRBV3-1 (or the pseudogene TRBV3-2) and TRBJ2-2, with 13 bases fitting TRBD2. Germline CDR1 and CDR2: LGHDT and YNNKEL (reference sequence). This CDR3 has 15 amino acids. V trimming: 7 bases; J trimming: 6 bases; junction bases outside the gene matches: 5. The CDR3 spells CASTPGLAGPGELFF. As DNA, the CDR3 is TGTGCCAGCACCCCGGGACTAGCGGGGCCCGGGGAGCTGTTTTTT.

The rearrangement uses TRBV18 and TRBJ2-5; 12 bases are a match to TRBD1. Germline V gene lookup returns CDR1 KGHSH and CDR2 LQKENI. The CDR3 consists of 15 residues. With 6 bases clipped from V and 5 bases from J, the junction kept 7 bases outside the gene matches. Here the CDR3 reads CASSTGQGASETQYF. The DNA of the CDR3 is TGTGCCAGCTCTACGGGACAGGGGGCGTCGGAGACCCAGTACTTC.